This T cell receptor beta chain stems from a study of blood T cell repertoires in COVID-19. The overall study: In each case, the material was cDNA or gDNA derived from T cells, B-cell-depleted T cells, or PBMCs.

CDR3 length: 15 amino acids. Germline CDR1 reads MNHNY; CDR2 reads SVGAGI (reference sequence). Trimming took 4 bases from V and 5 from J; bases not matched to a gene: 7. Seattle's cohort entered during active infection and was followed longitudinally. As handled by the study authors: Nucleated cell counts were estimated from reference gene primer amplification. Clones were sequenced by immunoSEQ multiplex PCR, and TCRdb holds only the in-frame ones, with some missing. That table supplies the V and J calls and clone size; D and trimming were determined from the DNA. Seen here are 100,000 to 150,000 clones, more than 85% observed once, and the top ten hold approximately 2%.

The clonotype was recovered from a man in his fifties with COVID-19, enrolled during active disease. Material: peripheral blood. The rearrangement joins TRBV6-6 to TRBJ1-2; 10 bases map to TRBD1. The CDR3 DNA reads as TGTGCCAGCAGTTCGCCGGGACAGGGGAGATATGGCTACACCTTC. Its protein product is CASSSPGQGRYGYTF.